This record concerns one T cell receptor beta chain sequence. Its matching antigen is unknown. Assay: immunoSEQ multiplex PCR; the TCRdb copy retains only in-frame clones and omits some. The sample includes some 50,000 clones, roughly four fifths of them seen just once. This specimen comes from a study of memory CD4+ T cells and cytomegalovirus serostatus. About the research overall: Of the healthy Belgian adults, 9 or 10 were CMV seropositive and 24 seronegative. Study-wide results and caveats: Repertoires predicted CMV serostatus with median bootstrapped AUC of approximately 0.95. The CMV-associated TCR signature appears largely within the CD4+ memory repertoire.

V was cut by 4 bases and J by 2 bases, with 6 bases left in between. Germline CDR1 and CDR2: SGHDN and FVKESK. The CDR3 spans 12 residues. The sort gate was single viable CD3+CD4+CD8-CD45RO+ cells for memory CD4+ T cells. The sample consisted of memory CD4+ T cells from blood. The chain combines TRBV14 with TRBJ2-7; maybe TRBD1 (5 bases). This sequence was found in an adult in good health and CMV-seronegative. The CDR3 DNA sequence: TGTGCCAGCAGCCCGACAGCCTACGAGCAGTACTTC. Amino acids: CASSPTAYEQYF.